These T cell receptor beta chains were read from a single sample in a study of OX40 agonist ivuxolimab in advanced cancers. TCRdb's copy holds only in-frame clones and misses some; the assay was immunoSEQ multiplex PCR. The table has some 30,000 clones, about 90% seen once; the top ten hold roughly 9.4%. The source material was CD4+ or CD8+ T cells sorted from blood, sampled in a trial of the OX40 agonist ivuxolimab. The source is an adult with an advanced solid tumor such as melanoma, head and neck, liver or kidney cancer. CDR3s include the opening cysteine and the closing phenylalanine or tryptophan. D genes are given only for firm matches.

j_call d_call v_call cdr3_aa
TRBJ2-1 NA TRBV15 CATALTSSYNEQFF
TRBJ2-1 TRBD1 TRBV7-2 CASSRYLDRAFSNEQFF
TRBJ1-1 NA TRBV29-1 CSVENEKLKAFF
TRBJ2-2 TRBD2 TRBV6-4 CASSDTSGGTGELFF
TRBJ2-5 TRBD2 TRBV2 CASSAGLAGGLQETQYF
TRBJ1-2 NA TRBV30 CAWSLGVGYTF
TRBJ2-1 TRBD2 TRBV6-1 CASSSGLVSEQFF
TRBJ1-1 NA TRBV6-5 CASSYSLNTEAFF
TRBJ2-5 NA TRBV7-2 CASSLVLMAGWEETQYF
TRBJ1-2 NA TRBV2 CASNEGGVNYGYTF
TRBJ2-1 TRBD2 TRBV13 CASSPRLANEQFF
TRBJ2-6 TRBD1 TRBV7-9 CASSFSGTVSGANVLTF
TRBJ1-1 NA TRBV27 CASSWDTSGAEAFF
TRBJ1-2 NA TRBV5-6 CASSPGQTSYGYTF
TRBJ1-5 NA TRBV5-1 CASSLGTGDQPQHF
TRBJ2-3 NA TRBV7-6 CASSLEGTASTDTQYF
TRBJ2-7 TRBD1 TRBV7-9 CASSPTDRGEQYF
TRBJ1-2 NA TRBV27 CASSFGPSYGYTF
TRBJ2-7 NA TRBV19 CASRKGGDYEQYF
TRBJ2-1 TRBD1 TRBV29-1 CSVAGTGYNEQFF
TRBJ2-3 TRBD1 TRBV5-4 CASSLGGTGVGDTQYF
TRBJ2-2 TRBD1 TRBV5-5 CASSWWTGILAGELFF
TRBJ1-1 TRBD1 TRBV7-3 CASGQGSTEAFF
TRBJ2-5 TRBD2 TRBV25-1 CATGTSGEREKETQYF
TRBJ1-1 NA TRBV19 CASSTDGTSDLNTEAFF
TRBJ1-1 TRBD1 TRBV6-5 CASSEDRGMTEAFF
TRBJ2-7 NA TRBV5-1 CASSLTSRDEQYF
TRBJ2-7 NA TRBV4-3 CASSQDGQGSYEQYF
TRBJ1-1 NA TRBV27 CASSLADSNTEAFF
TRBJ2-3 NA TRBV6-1 CASSEYFITTDTQYF
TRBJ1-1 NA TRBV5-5 CASSLGGVNTEAFF
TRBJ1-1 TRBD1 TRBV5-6 CASSSRDSAEAFF
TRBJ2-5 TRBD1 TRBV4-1 CATRDRDGTQYF
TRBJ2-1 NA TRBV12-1 CASSFESSYNEQFF
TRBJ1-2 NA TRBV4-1 CASSLVSGNSYGYTF
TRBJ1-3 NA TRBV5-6 CASSSDRSSGNTIYF
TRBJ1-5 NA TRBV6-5 CASSGRDGNQPQHF
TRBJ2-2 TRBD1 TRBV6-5 CASSYGQGAGELFF
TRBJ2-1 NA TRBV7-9 CASSGLSGLYNEQFF
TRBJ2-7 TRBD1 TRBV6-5 CASSLTGTDSYEQYF
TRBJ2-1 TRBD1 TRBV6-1 CASSGSLGPDRGNEQFF
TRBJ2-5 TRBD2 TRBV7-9 CASSFGDSGSQETQYF
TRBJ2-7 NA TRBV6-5 CASRPLTGTYEQYF
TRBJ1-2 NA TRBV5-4 CASSSLGADQSTF
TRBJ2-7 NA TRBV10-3 CAICDSYSYEQYF